This TCR beta chain is from a study of blood T cell repertoires in COVID-19. Study in general: In each case, the material was cDNA or gDNA derived from T cells, B-cell-depleted T cells, or PBMCs.

This CDR3 is built from 14 residues. The V segment lost 3 bases and the J segment 6 bases; nucleotides outside the gene matches: 6. The germline CDR1 and CDR2 sequences are MNHEY and SVGEGT. In the study's own analysis: Quantification of nucleated cells was approximated via reference gene primer amplification. TCRdb keeps only in-frame clones here, not all; method: immunoSEQ multiplex PCR. V and J calls and clone size are as listed in that table; D and trimming were resolved from the DNA. The profile shows 200,000 to 300,000 clones, 70% to 85% of them singletons. The chain is built from TRBV6-2 or TRBV6-3 and TRBJ2-3; 7 bases agree with TRBD2. Sequencing was carried out using peripheral blood. This receptor was obtained from an elderly woman with acute or convalescent COVID-19. The CDR3 DNA is TGTGCCAGCAGTTATAAGCGGGGCGGGGATACGCAGTATTTT. This translates into CASSYKRGGDTQYF.